The source of this T cell receptor beta chain is a study of T-cell reconstitution after alpha-beta-depleted transplantation in children. Trimming pared 1 base from V and 3 bases from J, leaving 13 bases between. The CDR3 covers 15 residues. CDR1 is DFQATT, CDR2 SNEGSKA, per germline (reference sequence). Preparation of the TCRbeta library used unique molecular identifiers. TCRdb re-analysed the PCR reads in MiXCR, keeping a single row per CDR3 protein. The table has a few hundred thousand distinct CDR3 sequences, around 17% seen once. The chain is built from TRBV20-1 and TRBJ2-1; maybe TRBD2 (6 bases). The receptor was derived from a human donor who donated a stem cell graft to a child with acute lymphoblastic leukemia. This sample comprised PBMCs from the stem cell graft donor, obtained from the stem cell graft. CDR3 DNA: TGCAGTGCTAGAGGGCTGGCGGGGAGCTACAATGAGCAGTTCTTC. Protein: CSARGLAGSYNEQFF.